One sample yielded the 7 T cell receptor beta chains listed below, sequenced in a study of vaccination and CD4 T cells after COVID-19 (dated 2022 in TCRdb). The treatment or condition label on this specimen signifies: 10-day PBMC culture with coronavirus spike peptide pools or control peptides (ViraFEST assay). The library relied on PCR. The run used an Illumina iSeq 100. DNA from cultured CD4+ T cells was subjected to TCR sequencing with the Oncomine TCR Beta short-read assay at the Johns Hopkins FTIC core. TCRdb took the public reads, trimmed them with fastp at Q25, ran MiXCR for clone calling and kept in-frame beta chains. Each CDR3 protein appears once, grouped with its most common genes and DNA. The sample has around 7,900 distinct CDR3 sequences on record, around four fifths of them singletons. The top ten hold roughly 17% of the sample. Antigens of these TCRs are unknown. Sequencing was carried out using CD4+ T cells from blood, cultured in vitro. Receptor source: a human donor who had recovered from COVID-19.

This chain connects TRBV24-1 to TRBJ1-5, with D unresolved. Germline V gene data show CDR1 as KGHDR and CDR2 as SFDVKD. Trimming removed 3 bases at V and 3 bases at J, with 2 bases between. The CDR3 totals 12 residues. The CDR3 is CATSDTNQPQHF. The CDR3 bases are TGTGCCACCAGTGATACCAATCAGCCCCAGCATTTT.

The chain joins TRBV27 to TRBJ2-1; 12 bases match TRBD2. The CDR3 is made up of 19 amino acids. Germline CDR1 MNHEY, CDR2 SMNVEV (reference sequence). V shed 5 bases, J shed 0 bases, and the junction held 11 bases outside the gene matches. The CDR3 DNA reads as TGTGCCAGCAGTCCATTGACTAGCGGGAGTATCCGCTCCTACAATGAGCAGTTCTTC. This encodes CASSPLTSGSIRSYNEQFF.

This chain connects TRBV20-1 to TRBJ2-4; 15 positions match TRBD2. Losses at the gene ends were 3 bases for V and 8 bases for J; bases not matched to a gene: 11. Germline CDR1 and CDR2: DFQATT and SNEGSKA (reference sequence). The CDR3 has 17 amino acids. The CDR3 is CSARALPGTSGRYIQYF. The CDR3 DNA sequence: TGCAGTGCTAGGGCGCTCCCAGGGACTAGCGGGAGGTACATTCAGTACTTC.

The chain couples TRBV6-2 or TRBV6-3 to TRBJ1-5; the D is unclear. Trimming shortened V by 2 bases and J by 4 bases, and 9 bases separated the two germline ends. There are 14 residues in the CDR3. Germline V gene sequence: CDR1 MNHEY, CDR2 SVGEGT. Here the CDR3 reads CASSYGRRNQPQHF. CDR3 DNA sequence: TGTGCCAGCAGTTACGGGCGGAGGAATCAGCCCCAGCATTTT.

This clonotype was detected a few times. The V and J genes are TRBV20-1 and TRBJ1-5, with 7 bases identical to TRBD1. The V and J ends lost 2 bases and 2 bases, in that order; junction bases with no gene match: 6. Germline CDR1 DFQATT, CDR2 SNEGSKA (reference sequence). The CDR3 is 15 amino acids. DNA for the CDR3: TGCAGTGCTAGAAGTCACCAGGGGGGCAATCAGCCCCAGCATTTT. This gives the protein CSARSHQGGNQPQHF.

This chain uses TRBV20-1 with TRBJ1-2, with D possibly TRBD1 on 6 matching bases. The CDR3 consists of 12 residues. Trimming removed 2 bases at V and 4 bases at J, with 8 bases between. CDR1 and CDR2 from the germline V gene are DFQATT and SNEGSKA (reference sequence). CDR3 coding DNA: TGCAGTGCTAGAAAGGACAGCTATGGCTACACCTTC. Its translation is CSARKDSYGYTF.

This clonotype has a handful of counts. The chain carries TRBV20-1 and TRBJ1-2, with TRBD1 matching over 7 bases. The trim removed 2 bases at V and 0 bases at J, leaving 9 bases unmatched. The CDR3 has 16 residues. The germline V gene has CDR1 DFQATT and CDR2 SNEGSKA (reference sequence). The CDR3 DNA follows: TGCAGTGCTAGACCCGGGACAGCGACATCTAACTATGGCTACACCTTC. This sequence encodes CSARPGTATSNYGYTF.